This T cell receptor (beta chain) was profiled in a study of blood T cell repertoires in COVID-19. Study overall: Samples representing acute and convalescent COVID-19 were sourced from the United States, Italy and Spain. The analysed material was cDNA or gDNA that came from T cells, B-cell-depleted T cells, or PBMCs.

Original data processing: Reference gene primer amplification yielded estimated nucleated cell counts. Measured with immunoSEQ multiplex PCR; TCRdb has only the in-frame clones, and not every one. V, J and clone size reflect that table, while D and trimming were determined from the DNA. The sample holds about 160,000 clones, about 89% seen once. Trimming removed 7 bases at V and 4 bases at J, with 11 bases between. This CDR3 has 13 amino acids. The V and J genes are TRBV12-3 or TRBV12-4 and TRBJ1-5; tentatively, D is TRBD1 (5 bases). This clonotype was sampled from a man aged 60-69 years with acute or convalescent COVID-19. Specimen: peripheral blood. CDR3 region: CASIQGLNQPQHF. Here the CDR3 DNA reads TGTGCCAGCATCCAGGGTTTAAATCAGCCCCAGCATTTT.